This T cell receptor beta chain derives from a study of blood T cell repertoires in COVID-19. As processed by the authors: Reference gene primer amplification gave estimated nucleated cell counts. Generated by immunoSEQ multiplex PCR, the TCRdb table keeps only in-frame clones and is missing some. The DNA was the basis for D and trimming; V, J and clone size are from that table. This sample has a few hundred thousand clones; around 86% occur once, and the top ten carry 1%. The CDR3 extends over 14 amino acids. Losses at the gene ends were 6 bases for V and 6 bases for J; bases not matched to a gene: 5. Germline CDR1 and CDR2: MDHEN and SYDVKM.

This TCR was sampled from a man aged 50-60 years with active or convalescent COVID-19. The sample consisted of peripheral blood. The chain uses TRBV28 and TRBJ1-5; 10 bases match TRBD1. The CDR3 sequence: CASSPTGGGQPQHF. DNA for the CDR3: TGTGCCAGCAGCCCGACAGGGGGCGGTCAGCCCCAGCATTTT. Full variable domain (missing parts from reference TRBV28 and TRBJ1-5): DVKVTQSSRYLVKRTGEKVFLECVQDMDHENMFWYRQDPGLGLRLIYFSYDVKMKEKGDIPEGYSVSREKKERFSLILESASTNQTSMYLCASSPTGGGQPQHFGDGTRLSIL.